Below, 17 T cell receptor beta chains from the same sample are listed, as sequenced in a study of long-term antiretroviral therapy in people with HIV. Researchers report immunoSEQ v3.0 was run at survey level. TCRdb keeps only in-frame clones here, not all; method: immunoSEQ multiplex PCR. The table records fewer than 35,000 clones, more than 95% of them present only once. Source: unsorted PBMCs, taken 6.9 years after starting antiretroviral therapy. These receptors were collected from a man aged 25-45 years with HIV.

J is TRBJ1-5 and V is TRBV4-1; D perhaps matches TRBD1 (6 bases). Trimming removed 1 base at V and 3 bases at J, with 13 bases between. This CDR3 has 16 amino acids. Germline V gives CDR1 MGHRA, CDR2 YSYEKL. The CDR3 sequence is CASSQGVGQPNQPQHF. CDR3 sequence (DNA): TGCGCCAGCAGCCAAGGAGTCGGACAGCCCAATCAGCCCCAGCATTTT.

The chain combines TRBV5-5 with TRBJ2-4; the match to TRBD2 covers 7 bases. V was pared by 4 bases and J by 3 bases, with 10 bases of the junction left unmatched. Germline CDR1 SGHKS, CDR2 YYEKEE (reference sequence). The CDR3 runs to 16 residues. CDR3 protein: CASSPGLVHGKNIQYF. The CDR3 DNA follows: TGTGCCAGCAGCCCCGGACTAGTCCATGGCAAAAACATTCAGTACTTC.

V gene TRBV6-6 combines with J gene TRBJ2-5, with TRBD1 identical over 8 bases. CDR3 size: 14 residues. V was clipped by 5 bases and J by 5 bases; unmatched bases: 7. Germline CDR1 and CDR2: MNHNY and SVGAGI (reference sequence). The CDR3 loop reads CASSVTGGRETQYF. CDR3 DNA sequence: TGTGCCAGCAGTGTCACAGGGGGAAGGGAGACCCAGTACTTC.

Comments on this clone: The same CDR3 is also encoded by other DNA sequences in this sample. The genes are TRBV6-5 and TRBJ2-7, with unresolved D. The V end lost 5 bases, the J end lost 4 bases, and 12 bases lay between the germline ends. The length of the CDR3 is 13 residues. Looked up from germline, CDR1 is MNHEY and CDR2 is SVGAGI. The CDR3 DNA sequence: TGTGCCAGCAGTCCCCCCGAAGGGTACGAGCAGTACTTC. It translates to CASSPPEGYEQYF.

J is TRBJ2-7 and V is TRBV6-5; the D gene is possibly TRBD1 (5 bases). CDR1 is MNHEY, CDR2 SVGAGI, per germline. The CDR3 consists of 13 residues. V lost 8 bases, J lost 0 bases, and 11 bases lay in between. Here the CDR3 DNA reads TGTGCCAGCTCTGGCAGGGACTCCTACGAGCAGTACTTC. Translation gives CASSGRDSYEQYF.

The chain couples TRBV4-3 to TRBJ1-1; TRBD1 matches at 7 bases. The germline V gene has CDR1 LGHNA and CDR2 YSLEER. The CDR3 contains 15 residues. V lost 0 bases and J lost 8; bases outside the gene matches: 9. The DNA of the CDR3 is TGCGCCAGCAGCCAAGATCAAGGGACAGAAGTAGAAGCTTTCTTT. It yields the protein CASSQDQGTEVEAFF.

This clone was picked up one time. The rearrangement links TRBV19 to TRBJ1-1; D is perhaps TRBD1 (6 bases). The CDR3 is 13 amino acids. The V end was cut by 8 bases, the J end by 0 bases, with 10 bases between. From germline, CDR1 is LNHDA and CDR2 SQIVND (reference sequence). In DNA, the CDR3 is TGTGCCAGTGGGACACTAGTGAACACTGAAGCTTTCTTT. Translating it yields CASGTLVNTEAFF.

The V call is TRBV9, the J call TRBJ2-2; 9 bases are a match to TRBD2. Germline trimming cut 0 bases from V and 3 bases from J; bases unmatched to any gene: 9. The CDR3 spans 18 residues. Germline V gene sequence: CDR1 SGDLS, CDR2 YYNGEE. The CDR3 here is CASSVATAGGPHTGELFF. The CDR3 DNA reads TGTGCCAGCAGCGTAGCTACTGCGGGAGGGCCCCACACCGGGGAGCTGTTTTTT. The full variable domain, with the rest looked up from reference TRBV9 and TRBJ2-2, is DSGVTQTPKHLITATGQRVTLRCSPRSGDLSVYWYQQSLDQGLQFLIQYYNGEERAKGNILERFSAQQFPDLHSELNLSSLELGDSALYFCASSVATAGGPHTGELFFGEGSRLTVL.

The chain employs TRBV7-2 and TRBJ2-2, with 11 bases identical to TRBD2. Trimming cost V 5 bases and J 1 base; bases outside gene matches: 3. Per germline, CDR1 SGHTA and CDR2 FQGNSA. The CDR3 contains 16 residues. CDR3 region: CASSPTSGGNTGELFF. The CDR3 DNA sequence: TGTGCCAGCAGCCCTACTAGCGGGGGGAACACCGGGGAGCTGTTTTTT.

The chain's CDR3 is CASSQTFSASEQYF. The CDR3 DNA follows: TGTGCCAGCAGCCAAACCTTTAGCGCAAGCGAGCAGTACTTC. The chain is built from TRBV5-8 and TRBJ2-7; D is perhaps TRBD2 (5 bases). V was clipped by 4 bases and J by 6 bases, with 17 bases between them. There are 14 residues in the CDR3. CDR1 SGHTS and CDR2 YDEGEE come from the germline V gene.

The V gene is TRBV30, the J gene TRBJ2-7, with D tentatively TRBD2 (6 bases). V was cut by 4 bases and J by 3 bases, with 19 bases left in between. The CDR3 consists of 15 residues. Germline lookup yields CDR1 GTSNPN and CDR2 SVGIG (reference sequence). CDR3 nucleotides: TGTGCCTGGAAAAGGGCCGGGGACTGGGACTACGAGCAGTACTTC. It encodes CAWKRAGDWDYEQYF.

V gene TRBV25-1 combines with J gene TRBJ1-1; D gene ambiguous. This CDR3 spans 12 amino acids. Trimming left V 2 bases short and J 4 bases short, with 5 bases between. Germline CDR1 reads MGHDK; CDR2 reads SYGVNS. The DNA for the CDR3 is TGTGCCAGCAGTGAAGGAGTCACTGAAGCTTTCTTT. This gives the protein CASSEGVTEAFF. The complete variable domain, with remaining parts taken from reference TRBV25-1 and TRBJ1-1, reads EADIYQTPRYLVIGTGKKITLECSQTMGHDKMYWYQQDPGMELHLIHYSYGVNSTEKGDLSSESTVSRIRTEHFPLTLESARPSHTSQYLCASSEGVTEAFFGQGTRLTVV.

V is TRBV19 and J is TRBJ1-6, with TRBD1 as a possible D gene (6 bases). CDR3 length equals 18 residues. Germline lookup yields CDR1 LNHDA and CDR2 SQIVND (reference sequence). V shed 4 bases and J shed 8 bases, with 24 bases lying between them. The CDR3 DNA is TGTGCCAGTAGTACCGGGACACGCTTAGTTGTTACGGATTCACCCCTCCACTTT. This gives the protein CASSTGTRLVVTDSPLHF.

The chain uses TRBV9 and TRBJ2-3, with 7 positions matching TRBD2. After removal of 3 bases from V and 6 bases from J, the junction contained 7 bases not matched to a gene. Looked up from germline, CDR1 is SGDLS and CDR2 is YYNGEE. CDR3 length: 14 amino acids. CDR3 amino acids: CASSAGRRGDTQYF. CDR3 nucleotides: TGTGCCAGCAGCGCCGGTAGGCGGGGGGATACGCAGTATTTT. Drawing the rest from reference TRBV9 and TRBJ2-3, the complete variable domain is DSGVTQTPKHLITATGQRVTLRCSPRSGDLSVYWYQQSLDQGLQFLIQYYNGEERAKGNILERFSAQQFPDLHSELNLSSLELGDSALYFCASSAGRRGDTQYFGPGTRLTVL.

Written as DNA, the CDR3 is TGTGCCAGCAGTGAACTGACGGGATACGAGCAGTACTTC. Translation gives CASSELTGYEQYF. The chain carries TRBV6-1 and TRBJ2-7; D is possibly TRBD2 (5 bases). CDR1 MNHNS and CDR2 SASEGT come from the germline V gene. Trimming left V 2 bases short and J 4 bases short, with 9 bases between. This CDR3 has 13 amino acids.

The chain links TRBV5-1 to TRBJ1-2; D perhaps matches TRBD1 (5 bases). The CDR3 sequence is 19 residues long. Looked up from germline, CDR1 is SGHRS and CDR2 is YFSETQ. Trimming took 0 bases from V and 2 from J, leaving 23 bases between them. The CDR3 protein is CASSLDLGRSTRVNYGYTF. As DNA, the CDR3 is TGCGCCAGCAGCTTGGATCTGGGGCGATCTACCAGAGTAAACTATGGCTACACCTTC.

This clone showed up just once. The chain carries TRBV9 and TRBJ2-7; maybe TRBD1 (7 bases). Germline loops: CDR1 SGDLS, CDR2 YYNGEE. The V end lost 4 bases, the J end lost 4 bases, and 18 bases lay between the germline ends. This CDR3 region has 15 residues. CDR3 sequence: CASSSGGRFGYEQYF. In DNA, the CDR3 is TGTGCCAGCAGCTCAGGGGGGAGGTTTGGGTACGAGCAGTACTTC.